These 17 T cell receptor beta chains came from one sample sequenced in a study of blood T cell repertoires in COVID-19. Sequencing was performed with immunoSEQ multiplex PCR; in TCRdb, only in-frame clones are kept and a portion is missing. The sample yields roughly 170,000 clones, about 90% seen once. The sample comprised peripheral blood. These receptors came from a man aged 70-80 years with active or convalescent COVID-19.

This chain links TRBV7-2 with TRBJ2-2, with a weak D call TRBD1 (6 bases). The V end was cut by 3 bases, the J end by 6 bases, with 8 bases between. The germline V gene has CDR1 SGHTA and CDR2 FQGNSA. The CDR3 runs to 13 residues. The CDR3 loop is CASSFNRAGELFF. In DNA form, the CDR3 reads TGTGCCAGCAGCTTCAACAGGGCCGGGGAGCTGTTTTTT.

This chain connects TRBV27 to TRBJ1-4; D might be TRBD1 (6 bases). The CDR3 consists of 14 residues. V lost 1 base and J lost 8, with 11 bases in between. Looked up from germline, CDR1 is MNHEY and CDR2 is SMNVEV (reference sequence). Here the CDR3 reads CASSLYGTREKLFF. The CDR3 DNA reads TGTGCCAGCAGTTTATACGGGACACGCGAAAAACTGTTTTTT.

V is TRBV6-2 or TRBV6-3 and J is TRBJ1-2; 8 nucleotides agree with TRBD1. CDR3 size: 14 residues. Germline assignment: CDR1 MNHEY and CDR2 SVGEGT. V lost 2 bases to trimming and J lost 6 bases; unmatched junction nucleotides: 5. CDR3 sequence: CASSYPDRVNGYTF. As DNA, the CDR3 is TGTGCCAGCAGTTACCCGGACAGGGTCAATGGCTACACCTTC.

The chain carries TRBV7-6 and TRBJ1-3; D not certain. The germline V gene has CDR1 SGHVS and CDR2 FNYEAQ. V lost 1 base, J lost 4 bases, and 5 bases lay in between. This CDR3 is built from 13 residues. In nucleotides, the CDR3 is TGTGCCAGCAGCTTAGGACTCGGAAACACCATATATTTT. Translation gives CASSLGLGNTIYF.

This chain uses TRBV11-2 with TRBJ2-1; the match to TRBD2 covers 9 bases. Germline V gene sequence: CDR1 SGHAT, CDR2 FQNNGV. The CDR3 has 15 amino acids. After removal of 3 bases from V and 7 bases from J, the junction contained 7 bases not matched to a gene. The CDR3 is CASSFRREGRNEQFF. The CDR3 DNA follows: TGTGCCAGCAGCTTCCGGCGGGAGGGCAGGAATGAGCAGTTCTTC.

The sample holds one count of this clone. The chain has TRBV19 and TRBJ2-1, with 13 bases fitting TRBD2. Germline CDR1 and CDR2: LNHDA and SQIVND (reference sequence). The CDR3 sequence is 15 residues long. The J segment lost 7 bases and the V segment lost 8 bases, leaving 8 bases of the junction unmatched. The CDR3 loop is CASARTSGSGNEQFF. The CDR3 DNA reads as TGTGCCAGTGCAAGGACTAGCGGGAGTGGAAATGAGCAGTTCTTC.

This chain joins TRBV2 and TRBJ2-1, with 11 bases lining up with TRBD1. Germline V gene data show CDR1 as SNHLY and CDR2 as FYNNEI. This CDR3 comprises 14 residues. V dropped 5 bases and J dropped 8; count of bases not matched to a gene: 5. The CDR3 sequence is CASSTGQGADEQFF. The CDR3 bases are TGTGCCAGCAGTACCGGACAGGGGGCGGATGAGCAGTTCTTC.

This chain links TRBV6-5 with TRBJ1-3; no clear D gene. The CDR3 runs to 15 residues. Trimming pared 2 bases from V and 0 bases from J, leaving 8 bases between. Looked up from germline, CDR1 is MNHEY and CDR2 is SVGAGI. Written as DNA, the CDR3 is TGTGCCAGCAGTTACCTGGGCAGCTCTGGAAACACCATATATTTT. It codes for CASSYLGSSGNTIYF.

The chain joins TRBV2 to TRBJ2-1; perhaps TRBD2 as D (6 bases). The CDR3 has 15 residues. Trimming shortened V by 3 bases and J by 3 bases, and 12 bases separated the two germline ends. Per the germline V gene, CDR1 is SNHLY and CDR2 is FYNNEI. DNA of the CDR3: TGTGCCAGCAGTGAGATAGCGGCCAGCTACAATGAGCAGTTCTTC. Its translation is CASSEIAASYNEQFF.

Here the CDR3 DNA reads TGCGCCAGCTCAGGGTCCTCTGGGGTGAACACTGAAGCTTTCTTT. Translation gives CASSGSSGVNTEAFF. The chain couples TRBV10-2 to TRBJ1-1, with D maybe TRBD1 (5 bases). V gave up 8 bases and J gave up 0 bases, with 16 bases separating them. The CDR3 consists of 15 residues. In germline, CDR1 is WSHSY, CDR2 SAAADI.

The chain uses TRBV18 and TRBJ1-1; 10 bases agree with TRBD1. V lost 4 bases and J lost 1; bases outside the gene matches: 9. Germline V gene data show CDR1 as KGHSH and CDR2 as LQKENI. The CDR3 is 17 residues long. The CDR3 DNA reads TGTGCCAGCTCACTGACCGGGACAGGGGCCAAGAACACTGAAGCTTTCTTT. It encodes CASSLTGTGAKNTEAFF.

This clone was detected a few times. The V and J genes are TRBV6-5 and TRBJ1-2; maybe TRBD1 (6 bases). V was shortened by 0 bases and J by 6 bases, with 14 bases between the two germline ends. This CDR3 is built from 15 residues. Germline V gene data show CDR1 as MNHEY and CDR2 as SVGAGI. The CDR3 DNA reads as TGTGCCAGCAGTTACTCGCGTGGGGGGGCGGATGGCTACACCTTC. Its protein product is CASSYSRGGADGYTF.

The CDR3 coding sequence is TGTGCCAGCAGTTATGGGGGACAGCCGTATGGCTACACCTTC. It is translated as CASSYGGQPYGYTF. The chain is built from TRBV6-5 and TRBJ1-2; 7 positions agree with TRBD1. Looked up from germline, CDR1 is MNHEY and CDR2 is SVGAGI. The CDR3 is made up of 14 amino acids. V lost 3 bases to trimming and J lost 5 bases; unmatched junction nucleotides: 6.

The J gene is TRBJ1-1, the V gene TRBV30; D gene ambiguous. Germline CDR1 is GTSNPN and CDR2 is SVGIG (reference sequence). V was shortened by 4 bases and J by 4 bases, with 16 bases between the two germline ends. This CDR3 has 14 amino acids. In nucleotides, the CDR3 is TGTGCCTGGACTCTATCGACGGGTTTCACTGAAGCTTTCTTT. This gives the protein CAWTLSTGFTEAFF.

Written as DNA, the CDR3 is TGCGCCAGCAGCTTGTTCGCTAGCGGTAGCACAGATACGCAGTATTTT. It codes for CASSLFASGSTDTQYF. The V and J genes are TRBV5-1 and TRBJ2-3; 7 bases fit TRBD2. The J segment lost 0 bases and the V segment lost 1 base, leaving 5 bases of the junction unmatched. Germline V gene sequence: CDR1 SGHRS, CDR2 YFSETQ. The CDR3 has 16 residues.

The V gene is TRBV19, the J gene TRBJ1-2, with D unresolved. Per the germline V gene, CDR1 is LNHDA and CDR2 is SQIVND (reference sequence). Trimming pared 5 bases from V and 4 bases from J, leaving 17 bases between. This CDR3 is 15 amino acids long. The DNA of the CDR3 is TGTGCCAGTAGTCCCCCCGGGAATTGGGGCTATGGCTACACCTTC. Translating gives CASSPPGNWGYGYTF.

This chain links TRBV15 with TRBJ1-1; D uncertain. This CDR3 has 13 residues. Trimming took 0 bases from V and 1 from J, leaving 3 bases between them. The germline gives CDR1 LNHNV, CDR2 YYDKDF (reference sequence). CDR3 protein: CATSRDQNTEAFF. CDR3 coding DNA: TGTGCCACCAGCAGAGATCAGAACACTGAAGCTTTCTTT. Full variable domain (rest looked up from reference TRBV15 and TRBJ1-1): DAMVIQNPRYQVTQFGKPVTLSCSQTLNHNVMYWYQQKSSQAPKLLFHYYDKDFNNEADTPDNFQSRRPNTSFCFLDIRSPGLGDTAMYLCATSRDQNTEAFFGQGTRLTVV.